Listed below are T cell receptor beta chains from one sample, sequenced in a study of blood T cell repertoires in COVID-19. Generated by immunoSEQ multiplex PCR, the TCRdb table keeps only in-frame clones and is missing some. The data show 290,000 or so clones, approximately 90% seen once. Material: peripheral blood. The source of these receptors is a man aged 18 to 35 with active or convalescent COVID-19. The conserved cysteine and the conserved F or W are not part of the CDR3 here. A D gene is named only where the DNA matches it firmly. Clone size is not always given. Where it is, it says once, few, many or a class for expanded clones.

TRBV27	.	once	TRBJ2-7	ASRLQGGNEQY
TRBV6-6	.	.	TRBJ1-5	ASSYAANNQPQH
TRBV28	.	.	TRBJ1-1	ASSLWGANTEAF
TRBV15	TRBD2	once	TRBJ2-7	ATSRGTSGDYEQY
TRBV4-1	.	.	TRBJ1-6	ASSEEGGIVINSPLH
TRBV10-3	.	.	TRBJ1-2	AISGQDGGYGYT
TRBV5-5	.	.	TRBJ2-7	ASSLGGRGFVYEQY
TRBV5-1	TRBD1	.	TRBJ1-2	ASSEDRGLNYGYT
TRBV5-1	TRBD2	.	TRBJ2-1	ASSTGLAGYNEQF
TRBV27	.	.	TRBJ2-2	ASSSPRGELF
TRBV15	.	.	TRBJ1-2	ATSRGGVGYGYT
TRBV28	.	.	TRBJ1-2	ASSFIGKANYGYT
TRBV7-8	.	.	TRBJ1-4	ASSLAGGTNEKLF
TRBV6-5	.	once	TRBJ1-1	ASSYSTGFTEAF
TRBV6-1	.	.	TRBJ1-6	ASSEGRLTGWNSPLH
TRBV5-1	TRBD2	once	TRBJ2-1	ASSPGDLTSTYNEQF
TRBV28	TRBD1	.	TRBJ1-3	ASSTGGTTSGNTIY
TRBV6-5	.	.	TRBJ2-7	ASSYSTGRGYEQY
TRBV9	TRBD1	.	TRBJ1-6	ASSLTGDNSPLH
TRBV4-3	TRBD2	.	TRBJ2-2	ASSQDLAGGPGELF
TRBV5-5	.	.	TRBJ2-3	ASSLEGAGTDTQY
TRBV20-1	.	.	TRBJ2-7	SASYRDYEQY
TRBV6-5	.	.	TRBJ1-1	ASTAIEVSTEAF
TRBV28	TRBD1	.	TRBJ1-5	ASRPALGTGHQPQH
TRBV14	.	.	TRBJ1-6	ASTSSAGSPLH
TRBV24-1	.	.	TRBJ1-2	ATSVGQNYGYT
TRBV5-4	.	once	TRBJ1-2	ASTLPGVIYGYT
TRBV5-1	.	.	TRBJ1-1	ASSLSAGQDTEAF
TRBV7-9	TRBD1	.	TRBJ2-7	ASSLTWDREYEQY
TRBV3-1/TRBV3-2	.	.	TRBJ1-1	ASSQDPGRGGNTEAF
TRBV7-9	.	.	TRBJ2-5	ASSPSTGWTQY
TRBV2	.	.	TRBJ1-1	ASTDRLNTEAF
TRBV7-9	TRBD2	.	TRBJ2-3	ASSSPTSGRLDTQY
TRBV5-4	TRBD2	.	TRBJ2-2	ASSPGLAGELF
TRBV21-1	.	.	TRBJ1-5	ASSQQGVLGNQPQH
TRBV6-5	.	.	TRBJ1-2	ASTGRGVTYGYT
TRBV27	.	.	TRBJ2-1	ASSLSEESYNEQF
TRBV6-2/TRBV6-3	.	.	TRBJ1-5	ASSQTGLSNQPQH
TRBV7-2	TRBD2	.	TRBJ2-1	ASSLVGSGEYNEQF
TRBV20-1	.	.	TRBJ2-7	SVGGLYEQY
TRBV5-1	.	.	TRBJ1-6	ASSFGLNSPLH
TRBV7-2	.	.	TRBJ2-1	ASSLVGGDDEQF
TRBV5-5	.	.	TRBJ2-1	ASSLGGHRINEQF
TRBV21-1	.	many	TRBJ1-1	ARNRDTEAF
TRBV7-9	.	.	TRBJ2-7	ASSPTHSYEQY
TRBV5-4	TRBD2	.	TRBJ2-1	ASSLLTGTRAYNEQF
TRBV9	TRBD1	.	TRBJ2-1	ASSARQGADEQF
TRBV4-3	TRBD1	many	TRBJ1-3	ASSQGQGVQVDTIY